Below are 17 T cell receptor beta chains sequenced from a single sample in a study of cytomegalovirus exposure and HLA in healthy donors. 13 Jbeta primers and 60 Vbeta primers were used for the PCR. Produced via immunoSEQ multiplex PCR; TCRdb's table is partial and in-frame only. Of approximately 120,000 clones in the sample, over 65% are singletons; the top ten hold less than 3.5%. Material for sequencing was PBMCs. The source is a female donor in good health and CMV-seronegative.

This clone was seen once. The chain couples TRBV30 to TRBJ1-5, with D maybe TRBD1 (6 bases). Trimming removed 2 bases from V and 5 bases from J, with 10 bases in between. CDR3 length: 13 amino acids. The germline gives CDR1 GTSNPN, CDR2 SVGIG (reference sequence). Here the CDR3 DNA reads TGTGCCTGGAGTAACAGGGATGATCAGCCCCAGCATTTT. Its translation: CAWSNRDDQPQHF.

CDR3 DNA sequence: TGTGCCAGCTCACCGGACACGGCGAATTCACCCCTCCACTTT. Translating gives CASSPDTANSPLHF. The V and J genes are TRBV18 and TRBJ1-6, with TRBD1 as a possible D gene (5 bases). Germline values: CDR1 KGHSH, CDR2 LQKENI. V shed 3 bases and J shed 7 bases, with 10 bases lying between them. This CDR3 comprises 14 residues.

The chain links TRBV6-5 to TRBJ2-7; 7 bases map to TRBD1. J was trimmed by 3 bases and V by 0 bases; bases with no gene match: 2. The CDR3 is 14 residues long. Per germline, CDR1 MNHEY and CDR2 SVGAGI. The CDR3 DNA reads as TGTGCCAGCAGTTACTCGACAGGGAACTACGAGCAGTACTTC. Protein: CASSYSTGNYEQYF.

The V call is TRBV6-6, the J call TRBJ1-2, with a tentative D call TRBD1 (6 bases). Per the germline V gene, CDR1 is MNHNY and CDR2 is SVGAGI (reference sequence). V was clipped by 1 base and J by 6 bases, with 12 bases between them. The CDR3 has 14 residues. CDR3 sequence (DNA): TGTGCCAGCAGTTACTTAGGACAGTCAAATGGCTACACCTTC. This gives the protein CASSYLGQSNGYTF.

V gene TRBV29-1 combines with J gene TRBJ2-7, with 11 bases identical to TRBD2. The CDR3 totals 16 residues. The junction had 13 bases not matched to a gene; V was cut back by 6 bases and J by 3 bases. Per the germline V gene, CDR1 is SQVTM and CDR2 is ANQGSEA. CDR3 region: CSVAGTSGTSVYEQYF. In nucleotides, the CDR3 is TGCAGCGTCGCCGGGACTAGCGGTACCTCTGTCTACGAGCAGTACTTC.

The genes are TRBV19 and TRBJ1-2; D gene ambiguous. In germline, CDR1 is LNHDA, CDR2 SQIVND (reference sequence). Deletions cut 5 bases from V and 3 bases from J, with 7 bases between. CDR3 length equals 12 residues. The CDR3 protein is CASSFVYYGYTF. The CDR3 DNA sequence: TGTGCCAGTAGTTTCGTATACTATGGCTACACCTTC.

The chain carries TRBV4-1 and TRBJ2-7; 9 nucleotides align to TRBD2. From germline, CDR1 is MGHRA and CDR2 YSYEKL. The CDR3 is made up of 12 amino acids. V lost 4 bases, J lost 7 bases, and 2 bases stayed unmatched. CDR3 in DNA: TGCGCCAGCAGCCCTAGCGGGGTGGAGCAGTACTTC. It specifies CASSPSGVEQYF.

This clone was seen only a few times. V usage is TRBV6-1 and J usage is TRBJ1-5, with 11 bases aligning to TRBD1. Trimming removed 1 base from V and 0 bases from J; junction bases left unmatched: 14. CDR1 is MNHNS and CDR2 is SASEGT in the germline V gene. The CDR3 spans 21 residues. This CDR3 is CASSEGPIGTGGLSSNQPQHF. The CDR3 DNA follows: TGTGCCAGCAGTGAAGGTCCTATCGGGACAGGGGGACTCAGTAGCAATCAGCCCCAGCATTTT.

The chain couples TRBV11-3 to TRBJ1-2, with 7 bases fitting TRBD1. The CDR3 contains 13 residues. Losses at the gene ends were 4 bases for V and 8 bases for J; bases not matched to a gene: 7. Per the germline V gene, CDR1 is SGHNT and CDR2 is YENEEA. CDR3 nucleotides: TGTGCCAGCAGCTCCGTCGACAGGGACGGCTACACCTTC. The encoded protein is CASSSVDRDGYTF.

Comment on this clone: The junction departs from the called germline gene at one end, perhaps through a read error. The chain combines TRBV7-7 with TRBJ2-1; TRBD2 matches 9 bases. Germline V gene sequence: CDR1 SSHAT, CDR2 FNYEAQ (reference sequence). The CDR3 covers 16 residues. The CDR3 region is CASSLRAGGTVNEQFF. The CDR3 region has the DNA TGTGCTAGCAGCTTAAGAGCGGGGGGAACGGTTAATGAGCAGTTCTTC.

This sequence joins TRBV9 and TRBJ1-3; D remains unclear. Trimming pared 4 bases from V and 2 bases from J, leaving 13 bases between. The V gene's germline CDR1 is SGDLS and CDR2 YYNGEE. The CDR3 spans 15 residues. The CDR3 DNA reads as TGTGCCAGCAGCCTTAACTCGGTCCCTGGAAACACCATATATTTT. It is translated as CASSLNSVPGNTIYF.

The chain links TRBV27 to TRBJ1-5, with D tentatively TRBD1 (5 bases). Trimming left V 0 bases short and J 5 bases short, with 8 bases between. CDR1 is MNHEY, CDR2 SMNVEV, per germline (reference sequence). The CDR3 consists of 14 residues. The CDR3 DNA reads TGTGCCAGCAGTTTATCGCGGGGGGATCAGCCCCAGCATTTT. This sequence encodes CASSLSRGDQPQHF.

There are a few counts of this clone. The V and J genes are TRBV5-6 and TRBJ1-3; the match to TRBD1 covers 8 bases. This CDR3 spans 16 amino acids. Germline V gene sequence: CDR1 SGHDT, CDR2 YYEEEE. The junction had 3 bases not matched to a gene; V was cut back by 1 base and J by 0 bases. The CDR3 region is CASSLQGAASGNTIYF. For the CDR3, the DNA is TGTGCCAGCAGCTTGCAGGGGGCAGCCTCTGGAAACACCATATATTTT.

The CDR3 loop reads CASSKAGGPNQPQHF. CDR3 nucleotides: TGTGCCAGCAGCAAAGCAGGGGGACCCAATCAGCCCCAGCATTTT. The chain links TRBV7-8 to TRBJ1-5; 7 bases align to TRBD1. The CDR3 spans 15 residues. V was pared by 5 bases and J by 3 bases, with 7 bases of the junction left unmatched. CDR1 is SGHVS, CDR2 FQNEAQ, per germline.

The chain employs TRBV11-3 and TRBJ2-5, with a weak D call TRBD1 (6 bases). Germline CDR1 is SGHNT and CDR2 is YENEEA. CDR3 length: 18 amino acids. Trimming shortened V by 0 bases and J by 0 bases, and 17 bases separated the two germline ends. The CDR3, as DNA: TGTGCCAGCAGCTTAGAGGGGAAGGGGGACCCGTACCAAGAGACCCAGTACTTC. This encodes CASSLEGKGDPYQETQYF. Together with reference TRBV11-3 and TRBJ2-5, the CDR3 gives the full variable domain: EAGVVQSPRYKIIEKKQPVAFWCNPISGHNTLYWYLQNLGQGPELLIRYENEEAVDDSQLPKDRFSAERLKGVDSTLKIQPAELGDSAVYLCASSLEGKGDPYQETQYFGPGTRLLVL.

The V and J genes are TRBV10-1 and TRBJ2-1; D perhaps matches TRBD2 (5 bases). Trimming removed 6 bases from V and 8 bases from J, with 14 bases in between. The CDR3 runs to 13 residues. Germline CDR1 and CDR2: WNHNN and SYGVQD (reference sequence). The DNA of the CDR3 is TGCGCCAGCAGGGCTACTAGTAGCGATGAGCAGTTCTTC. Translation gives CASRATSSDEQFF.

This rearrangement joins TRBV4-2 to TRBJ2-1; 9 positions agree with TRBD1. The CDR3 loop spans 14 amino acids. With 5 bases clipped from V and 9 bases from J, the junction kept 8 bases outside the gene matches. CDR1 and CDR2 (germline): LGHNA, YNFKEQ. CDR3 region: CASSTRDRAFEQFF. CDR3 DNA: TGTGCCAGCAGCACCCGGGACAGGGCTTTTGAGCAGTTCTTC.